The clone carrying this T cell receptor beta chain showed up just once. The assay was immunoSEQ multiplex PCR, and TCRdb's table has in-frame clones only and misses some. This sample carries a few hundred thousand clones, nearly 90% of them seen once, and the ten largest clones take roughly 2%. This sample was included in a study of blood T cell repertoires in COVID-19. Study details: Specimens from acute and convalescent COVID-19 originated in the United States, Italy and Spain.

CDR1 is KGHSH and CDR2 is LQKENI in the germline V gene. The CDR3 totals 14 residues. The V end was cut by 3 bases, the J end by 1 base, with 9 bases between. V gene TRBV18 combines with J gene TRBJ1-1; D might be TRBD1 (5 bases). The clonotype was recovered from a woman aged 55-70 years with COVID-19, enrolled during active disease. The sample taken for sequencing was peripheral blood. CDR3 protein: CASSPQGTNTEAFF. Written as DNA, the CDR3 is TGTGCCAGCTCACCGCAGGGTACGAACACTGAAGCTTTCTTT. Based on the CDR3 plus reference TRBV18 and TRBJ1-1, the full variable domain is NAGVMQNPRHLVRRRGQEARLRCSPMKGHSHVYWYRQLPEEGLKFMVYLQKENIIDESGMPKERFSAEFPKEGPSILRIQQVVRGDSAAYFCASSPQGTNTEAFFGQGTRLTVV.